This T cell receptor beta chain was observed in a study of T-cell memory formation after mild COVID-19. General observations from the study: The finding that pre-infection memory included some responding clones suggested that cross-reactive memory joined. CD4+ contracting clones lay mainly in CM and EM, CD8+ ones in EMRA.

TCRdb re-called the 5' RACE reads through MiXCR, storing one row per CDR3 protein. The profile shows under 450,000 distinct CDR3 sequences, 20% to 30% of them singletons. Concerning this clonotype: Its antigen is not known.

CDR3 length: 15 amino acids. Looked up from germline, CDR1 is MNHNY and CDR2 is SVGAGI (reference sequence). V lost 0 bases and J lost 2, with 10 bases in between. The source is an adult woman who had mild COVID-19 (a few samples of this study predate the infection). Cell type and time point are not known. Sequenced input: PBMCs or a T cell subset sorted from them (not recorded which). This chain connects TRBV6-6 to TRBJ1-1; no clear D gene. In nucleotides, the CDR3 is TGTGCCAGCAGTTACTCGGTTTTAGCCAACACTGAAGCTTTCTTT. It encodes CASSYSVLANTEAFF.